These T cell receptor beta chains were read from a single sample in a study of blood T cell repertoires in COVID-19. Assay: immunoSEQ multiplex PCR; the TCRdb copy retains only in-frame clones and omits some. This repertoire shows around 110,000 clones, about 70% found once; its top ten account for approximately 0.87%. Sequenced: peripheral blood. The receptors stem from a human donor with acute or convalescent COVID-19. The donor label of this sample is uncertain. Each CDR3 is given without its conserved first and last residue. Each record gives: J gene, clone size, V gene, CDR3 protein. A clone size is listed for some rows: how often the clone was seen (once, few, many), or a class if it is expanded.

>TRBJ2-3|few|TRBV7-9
ATLPTTGANTQY
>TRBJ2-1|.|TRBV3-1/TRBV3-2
ASRRRRGAGGTNNEQF
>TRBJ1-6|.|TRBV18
ASSPSGQGGSPLH
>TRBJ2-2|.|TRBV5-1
ASSLPGTTNTGELF
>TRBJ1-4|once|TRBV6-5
ASSFLSGATNEKLF
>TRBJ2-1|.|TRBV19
ASSAYNEQF
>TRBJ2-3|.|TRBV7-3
ASSLTGESTDTQY
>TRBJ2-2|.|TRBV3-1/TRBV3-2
ASSPSLIRGTGELF
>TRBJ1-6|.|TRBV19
ASTDRGSYNSPLH
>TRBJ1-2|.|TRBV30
AWSDWYGYT
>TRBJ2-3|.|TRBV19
ASSLWTASTDTQY
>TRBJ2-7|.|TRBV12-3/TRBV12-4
ASSPHRGGQY